This is a list of T cell receptor beta chains from one sample in a study of blood T cell repertoires in COVID-19. This table comes from immunoSEQ multiplex PCR, and its TCRdb copy is limited to in-frame clones, with some not included. This table holds approximately 300,000 clones, 83% found once. Sequenced sample: peripheral blood. The receptor source for this set is a woman aged 45-60 years with acute or convalescent COVID-19. CDR3s include the opening cysteine and the closing phenylalanine or tryptophan. D genes are given only for firm matches. Rows may omit the clone size; those that give it use once, few, many or a size class.

d_call	clone_size	v_call	j_call	cdr3_aa	cdr3_nt
NA	NA	TRBV6-5	TRBJ1-2	CASSSHREGGYTF	TGTGCCAGCAGTTCCCACAGGGAGGGTGGCTACACCTTC
NA	NA	TRBV28	TRBJ1-1	CASSVPQGAFF	TGTGCCAGCAGTGTTCCCCAGGGGGCTTTCTTT
NA	NA	TRBV7-2	TRBJ2-7	CASSPGLVRALREQYF	TGTGCCAGCAGCCCTGGACTCGTGAGGGCCCTTCGGGAGCAGTACTTC
NA	NA	TRBV18	TRBJ2-1	CASSPLAGASYNEQFF	TGTGCCAGCTCACCATTGGCGGGGGCCTCCTACAATGAGCAGTTCTTC
TRBD1	NA	TRBV18	TRBJ2-1	CASGDRGEQFF	TGTGCCAGCGGGGACAGGGGCGAGCAGTTCTTC
NA	NA	TRBV5-1	TRBJ1-3	CASSSNPQGSGNTIYF	TGCGCCAGCAGCTCGAACCCACAGGGCTCTGGAAACACCATATATTTT
NA	NA	TRBV30	TRBJ1-5	CAWSVLDVGLSNQPQHF	TGTGCCTGGAGTGTACTTGATGTGGGCTTGAGCAATCAGCCCCAGCATTTT
NA	NA	TRBV30	TRBJ2-2	CAWSSDSTTGELFF	TGTGCCTGGAGTTCGGACAGCACTACCGGGGAGCTGTTTTTT
NA	NA	TRBV7-9	TRBJ1-2	CASSPPGFLGYTF	TGTGCCAGCAGCCCGCCGGGGTTTCTAGGCTACACCTTC
TRBD1	NA	TRBV4-3	TRBJ1-6	CASSQSPTGGNSPLHF	TGCGCCAGCAGCCAATCACCGACAGGGGGAAATTCACCCCTCCACTTT
NA	NA	TRBV27	TRBJ1-4	CASSRTARAPNEKLFF	TGTGCCAGCAGTCGGACAGCACGGGCCCCTAATGAAAAACTGTTTTTT
TRBD1	NA	TRBV5-1	TRBJ1-1	CASSTGQTNTEAFF	TGCGCCAGCAGCACGGGACAGACTAACACTGAAGCTTTCTTT
TRBD1	NA	TRBV24-1	TRBJ2-2	CATSDPGEGAIGELFF	TGTGCCACCAGTGATCCAGGAGAGGGGGCGATCGGGGAGCTGTTTTTT
TRBD2	NA	TRBV12-3/TRBV12-4	TRBJ2-3	CASSSGTRAQYF	TGTGCCAGCAGTTCCGGGACTAGGGCGCAGTATTTT
NA	NA	TRBV6-5	TRBJ1-1	CASSLQGSTEAFF	TGTGCCAGCAGCCTTCAGGGGTCCACTGAAGCTTTCTTT
TRBD1	NA	TRBV6-6	TRBJ2-2	CASSFRQGDGELFF	TGTGCCAGCAGTTTTCGACAGGGTGACGGGGAGCTGTTTTTT
NA	few	TRBV28	TRBJ1-1	CASSPLRTEAFF	TGTGCCAGCAGTCCTCTGAGGACTGAAGCTTTCTTT
NA	few	TRBV11-2	TRBJ1-5	CASSRDRFQPQHF	TGTGCCAGCAGCCGTGACAGGTTTCAGCCCCAGCATTTT
NA	NA	TRBV18	TRBJ1-6	CASSPIAAGGNSPLHF	TGTGCCAGCTCACCAATCGCGGCGGGGGGAAATTCACCCCTCCACTTT
TRBD2	NA	TRBV19	TRBJ2-1	CASLKRDSGYNEQFF	TGTGCCAGTCTCAAGCGGGACTCGGGCTACAATGAGCAGTTCTTC
NA	NA	TRBV12-3/TRBV12-4	TRBJ2-1	CASSPSVSNEQFF	TGTGCCAGCAGCCCTAGCGTCTCCAATGAGCAGTTCTTC
TRBD1	NA	TRBV7-2	TRBJ2-5	CASSSPHRGETQYF	TGTGCCAGCAGCTCCCCGCACAGGGGGGAGACCCAGTACTTC
NA	few	TRBV3-1/TRBV3-2	TRBJ1-5	CASSQERQPQHF	TGTGCCAGCAGCCAAGAGAGGCAGCCCCAGCATTTT
NA	NA	TRBV12-5	TRBJ1-2	CASGRGNYGYTF	TGTGCTAGTGGTAGAGGTAACTATGGCTACACCTTC
TRBD1	NA	TRBV15	TRBJ1-1	CATSRSDRGEAFF	TGTGCCACCAGCAGGTCCGACAGGGGTGAAGCTTTCTTT
TRBD1	NA	TRBV6-5	TRBJ1-1	CASSPDRVYAEAFF	TGTGCCAGCAGTCCTGACAGGGTGTACGCTGAAGCTTTCTTT
TRBD2	NA	TRBV9	TRBJ2-1	CASSRGLAGDNEQFF	TGTGCCAGCAGCCGGGGACTAGCGGGAGACAATGAGCAGTTCTTC
NA	NA	TRBV30	TRBJ1-3	CAWTSRGNTIYF	TGTGCCTGGACCAGTCGTGGAAACACCATATATTTT
NA	NA	TRBV19	TRBJ2-1	CASSSYPFETHEQFF	TGTGCCAGTAGCTCCTACCCGTTCGAAACCCACGAGCAGTTCTTC
NA	NA	TRBV7-8	TRBJ2-5	CASSLSDQETQYF	TGTGCCAGCAGCTTGTCAGATCAAGAGACCCAGTACTTC
NA	NA	TRBV2	TRBJ2-7	CASSEALGFSYEQYF	TGTGCCAGCAGTGAAGCGCTTGGCTTCTCCTACGAGCAGTACTTC
TRBD1	NA	TRBV7-2	TRBJ1-2	CASSLTTGGGYTF	TGTGCCAGCAGCTTAACGACAGGGGGAGGCTACACCTTC
TRBD1	NA	TRBV24-1	TRBJ1-1	CATRRTGDTEAFF	TGTGCCACCCGTAGGACAGGGGACACTGAAGCTTTCTTT
NA	NA	TRBV7-2	TRBJ1-2	CASADAGGFYGYTF	TGTGCCAGCGCCGATGCAGGAGGCTTCTATGGCTACACCTTC
NA	NA	TRBV3-1/TRBV3-2	TRBJ1-6	CASSRGENSPLHF	TGTGCCAGCAGCCGCGGGGAAAATTCACCCCTCCACTTT
TRBD1	NA	TRBV3-1/TRBV3-2	TRBJ2-5	CASRPTGDETQYF	TGTGCCAGCAGGCCGACAGGGGACGAGACCCAGTACTTC
TRBD2	NA	TRBV14	TRBJ2-3	CASSQISGGFLTDTQYF	TGTGCCAGCAGCCAGATTAGCGGGGGGTTTCTTACAGATACGCAGTATTTT
TRBD1	NA	TRBV10-3	TRBJ2-3	CAISGQGAGTDTQYF	TGTGCCATCAGTGGACAGGGGGCCGGCACAGATACGCAGTATTTT
TRBD2	NA	TRBV28	TRBJ2-7	CASSMGRESDEQYF	TGTGCCAGCAGTATGGGGCGGGAGAGCGACGAGCAGTACTTC
NA	NA	TRBV9	TRBJ2-2	CASSVGSLGGAGELFF	TGTGCCAGCAGCGTAGGCAGCCTGGGCGGGGCCGGGGAGCTGTTTTTT
NA	once	TRBV2	TRBJ2-5	CASSEGRGEETQYF	TGTGCCAGCAGTGAAGGGAGGGGAGAAGAGACCCAGTACTTC
NA	NA	TRBV18	TRBJ1-3	CASSQSQGSFGNTIYF	TGTGCCAGCTCACAAAGTCAGGGTTCCTTCGGAAACACCATATATTTT
NA	NA	TRBV13	TRBJ2-3	CASSTRSGAQYF	TGTGCCAGCAGCACCCGGTCCGGGGCGCAGTATTTT
NA	few	TRBV6-6	TRBJ1-2	CASTGVGANYGYTF	TGTGCCAGCACCGGGGTGGGGGCCAACTATGGCTACACCTTC
TRBD1	NA	TRBV5-1	TRBJ2-5	CASSPGTDLGTQYF	TGCGCCAGCAGCCCGGGGACAGATTTGGGGACCCAGTACTTC
NA	NA	TRBV2	TRBJ1-5	CASSEQGGNQPQHF	TGTGCCAGCAGTGAACAGGGCGGCAATCAGCCCCAGCATTTT
NA	NA	TRBV24-1	TRBJ2-1	CATGGEGSSYNEQFF	TGTGCCACCGGGGGCGAGGGAAGCTCCTACAATGAGCAGTTCTTC
NA	NA	TRBV12-5	TRBJ1-2	CASGLGGPANYGYTF	TGTGCTAGTGGTTTGGGGGGGCCAGCTAACTATGGCTACACCTTC
TRBD1	NA	TRBV5-1	TRBJ1-2	CASSSGTGGNYGYTF	TGCGCCAGCAGCTCCGGGACAGGGGGAAACTATGGCTACACCTTC
NA	NA	TRBV3-1/TRBV3-2	TRBJ2-4	CASSQTEAKNIQYF	TGTGCCAGCAGCCAGACGGAGGCCAAAAACATTCAGTACTTC
NA	NA	TRBV4-1	TRBJ1-1	CASSQDPWNTEAFF	TGCGCCAGCAGCCAAGATCCATGGAACACTGAAGCTTTCTTT
TRBD2	NA	TRBV7-2	TRBJ2-4	CASSFRTSGVVAKNIQYF	TGTGCCAGCAGCTTCCGGACTAGCGGGGTAGTTGCCAAAAACATTCAGTACTTC
TRBD1	NA	TRBV3-1/TRBV3-2	TRBJ1-2	CASSQGNGQGASGYTF	TGTGCCAGCAGCCAAGGGAACGGACAGGGGGCGAGTGGCTACACCTTC
NA	NA	TRBV10-3	TRBJ1-2	CAISESGGPNGYTF	TGTGCCATCAGTGAGTCGGGGGGGCCGAATGGCTACACCTTC
NA	NA	TRBV4-3	TRBJ2-3	CASSQTGNAGTDTQYF	TGCGCCAGCAGCCAGACAGGTAACGCGGGCACAGATACGCAGTATTTT